The sequence of this T cell receptor (beta chain) was determined in a study of blood T cells in healthy people across ages. CDR3 length: 13 residues. V was trimmed by 4 bases and J by 11 bases, leaving 20 bases between them. Germline V CDR1 and CDR2: DFQATT, SNEGSKA (reference sequence). PCR was performed a second time for about 7 to 11 cycles using a sample-barcoded 5' primer and a J-beta primer mix. Each cDNA molecule was tagged by a template-switch adaptor that had 12 random nucleotides. TCRdb reanalysed the 5' RACE reads using MiXCR and keeps one entry per CDR3 protein. Among roughly 1,500,000 distinct CDR3 sequences listed, roughly 40% were seen once. A note on this clonotype: The antigen is undetermined.

General study findings and limits: A conclusive naive versus antigen-experienced comparison was prevented by the unsorted PBMCs.

Material: blood. This receptor was taken from a woman younger than 30 in good health. The J gene is TRBJ1-1, the V gene TRBV20-1; D possibly corresponds to TRBD1 (5 bases). DNA for the CDR3: TGCAGTGCTATACCCACAGGTCAGGGACGGGCTTTCTTT. This sequence encodes CSAIPTGQGRAFF.